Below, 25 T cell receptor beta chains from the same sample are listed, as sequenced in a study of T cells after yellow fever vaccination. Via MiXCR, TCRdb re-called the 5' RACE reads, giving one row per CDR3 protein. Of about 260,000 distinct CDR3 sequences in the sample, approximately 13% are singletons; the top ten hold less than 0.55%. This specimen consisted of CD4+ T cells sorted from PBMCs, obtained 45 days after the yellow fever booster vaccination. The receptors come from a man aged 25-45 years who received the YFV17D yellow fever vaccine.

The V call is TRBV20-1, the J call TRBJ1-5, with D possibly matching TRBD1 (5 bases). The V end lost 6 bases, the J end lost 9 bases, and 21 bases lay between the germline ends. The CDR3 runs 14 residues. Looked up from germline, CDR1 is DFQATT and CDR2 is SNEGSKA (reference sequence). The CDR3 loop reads CSARPGSYQGPQHF. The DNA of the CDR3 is TGCAGTGCCAGGCCAGGATCATACCAGGGGCCCCAGCATTTT.

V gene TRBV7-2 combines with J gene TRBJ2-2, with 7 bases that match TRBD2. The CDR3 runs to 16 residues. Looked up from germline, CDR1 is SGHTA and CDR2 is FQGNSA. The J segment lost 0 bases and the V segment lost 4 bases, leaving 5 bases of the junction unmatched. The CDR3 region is CASSSTGTTNTGELFF. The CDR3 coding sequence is TGTGCCAGCAGCTCGACCGGGACTACGAACACCGGGGAGCTGTTTTTT.

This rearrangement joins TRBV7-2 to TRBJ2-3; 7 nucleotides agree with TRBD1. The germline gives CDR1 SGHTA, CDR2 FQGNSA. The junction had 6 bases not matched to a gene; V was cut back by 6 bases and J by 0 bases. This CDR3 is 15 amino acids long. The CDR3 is CASSVQGSSTDTQYF. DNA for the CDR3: TGTGCCAGCAGTGTACAGGGGAGTAGCACAGATACGCAGTATTTT.

The DNA of the CDR3 is TGCGCCAGCAGCTTGGTTAGCGGGAGCTCCTACGAGCAGTACTTC. It encodes CASSLVSGSSYEQYF. The chain employs TRBV5-1 and TRBJ2-7, with 9 bases that match TRBD2. J was trimmed by 0 bases and V by 0 bases; bases with no gene match: 1. Germline V gene data show CDR1 as SGHRS and CDR2 as YFSETQ. The CDR3 covers 15 residues.

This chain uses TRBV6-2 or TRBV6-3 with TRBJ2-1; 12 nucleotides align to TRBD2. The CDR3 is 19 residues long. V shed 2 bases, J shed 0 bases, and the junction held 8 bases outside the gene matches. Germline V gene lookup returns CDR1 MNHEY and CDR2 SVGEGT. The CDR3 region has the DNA TGTGCCAGCAGTTACGAGGCTAGCGGGAGGGGGAGCTCCTACAATGAGCAGTTCTTC. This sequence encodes CASSYEASGRGSSYNEQFF.

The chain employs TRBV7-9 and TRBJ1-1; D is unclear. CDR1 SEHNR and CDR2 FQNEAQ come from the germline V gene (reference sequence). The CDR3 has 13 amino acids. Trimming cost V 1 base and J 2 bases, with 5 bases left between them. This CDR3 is CASSLGHNTEAFF. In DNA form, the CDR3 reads TGTGCCAGCAGCTTAGGACACAACACTGAAGCTTTCTTT.

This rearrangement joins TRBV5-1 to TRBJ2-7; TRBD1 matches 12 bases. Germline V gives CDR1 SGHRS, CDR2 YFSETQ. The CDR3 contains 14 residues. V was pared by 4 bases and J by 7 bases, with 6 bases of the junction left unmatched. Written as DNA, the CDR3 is TGCGCCAGCAGCCAGGGACAGGGGGCTCGGGAGCAGTACTTC. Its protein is CASSQGQGAREQYF. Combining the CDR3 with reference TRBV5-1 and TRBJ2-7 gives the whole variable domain KAGVTQTPRYLIKTRGQQVTLSCSPISGHRSVSWYQQTPGQGLQFLFEYFSETQRNKGNFPGRFSGRQFSNSRSEMNVSTLELGDSALYLCASSQGQGAREQYFGPGTRLTVT.

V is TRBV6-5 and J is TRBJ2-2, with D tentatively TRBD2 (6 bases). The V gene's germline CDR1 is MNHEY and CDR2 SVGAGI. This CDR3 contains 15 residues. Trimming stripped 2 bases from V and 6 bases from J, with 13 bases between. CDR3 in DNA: TGTGCCAGCAGTTACGAATCTACGGGGGCCGGGGAGCTGTTTTTT. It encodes CASSYESTGAGELFF.

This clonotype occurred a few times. CDR3 nucleotide sequence: TGCAGTGCTAGAATAGGGCCAGGCTATGGCTACACCTTC. Its protein is CSARIGPGYGYTF. The chain links TRBV20-1 to TRBJ1-2; D remains unclear. The V and J ends lost 2 bases and 4 bases respectively, with 11 bases between them. CDR1 and CDR2 from the germline V gene are DFQATT and SNEGSKA (reference sequence). The CDR3 consists of 13 residues.

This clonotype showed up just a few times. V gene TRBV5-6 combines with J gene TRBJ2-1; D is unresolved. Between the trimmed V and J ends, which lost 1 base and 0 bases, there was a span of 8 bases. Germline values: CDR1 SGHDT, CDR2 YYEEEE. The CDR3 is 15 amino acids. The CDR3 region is CASSLQLSSYNEQFF. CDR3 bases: TGTGCCAGCAGCTTGCAACTGAGCTCCTACAATGAGCAGTTCTTC. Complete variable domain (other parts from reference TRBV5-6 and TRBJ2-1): DAGVTQSPTHLIKTRGQQVTLRCSPKSGHDTVSWYQQALGQGPQFIFQYYEEEERQRGNFPDRFSGHQFPNYSSELNVNALLLGDSALYLCASSLQLSSYNEQFFGPGTRLTVL.

CDR3 coding DNA: TGTGCCAGCAGCTTTGGGGGCGGGACTAGCGGCGGTACGCAGTATTTT. This translates into CASSFGGGTSGGTQYF. V is TRBV7-2 and J is TRBJ2-3; 11 bases fit TRBD2. V trimming: 3 bases; J trimming: 8 bases; junction bases outside the gene matches: 10. Germline V gene lookup returns CDR1 SGHTA and CDR2 FQGNSA. The CDR3 is 16 amino acids.

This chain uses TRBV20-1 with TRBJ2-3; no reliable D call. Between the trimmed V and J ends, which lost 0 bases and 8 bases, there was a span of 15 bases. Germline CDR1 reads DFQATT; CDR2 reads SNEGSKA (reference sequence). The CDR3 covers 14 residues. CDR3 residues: CSARDPLVRITQYF. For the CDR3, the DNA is TGCAGTGCTAGAGATCCCCTGGTCCGGATTACGCAGTATTTT.

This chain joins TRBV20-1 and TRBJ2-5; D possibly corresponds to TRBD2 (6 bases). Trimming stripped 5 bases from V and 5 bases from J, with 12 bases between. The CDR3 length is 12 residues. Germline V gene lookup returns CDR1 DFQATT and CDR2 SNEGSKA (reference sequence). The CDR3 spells CSAEAGRETQYF. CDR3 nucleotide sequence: TGCAGTGCTGAGGCGGGACGGGAGACCCAGTACTTC.

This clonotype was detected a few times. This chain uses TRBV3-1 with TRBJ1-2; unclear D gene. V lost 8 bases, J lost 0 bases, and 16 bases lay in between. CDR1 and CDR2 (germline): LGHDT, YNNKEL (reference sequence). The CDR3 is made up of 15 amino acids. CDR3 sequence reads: CASCKVGSPNYGYTF. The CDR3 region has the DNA TGTGCCAGCTGCAAGGTTGGCAGTCCTAACTATGGCTACACCTTC.

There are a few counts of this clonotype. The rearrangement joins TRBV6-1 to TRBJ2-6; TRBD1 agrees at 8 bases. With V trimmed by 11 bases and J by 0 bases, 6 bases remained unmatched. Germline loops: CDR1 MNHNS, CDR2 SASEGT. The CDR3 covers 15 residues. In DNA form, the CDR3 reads TGTGCCTCGGCAGGGGGCCACTCTGGGGCCAACGTCCTGACTTTC. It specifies CASAGGHSGANVLTF.

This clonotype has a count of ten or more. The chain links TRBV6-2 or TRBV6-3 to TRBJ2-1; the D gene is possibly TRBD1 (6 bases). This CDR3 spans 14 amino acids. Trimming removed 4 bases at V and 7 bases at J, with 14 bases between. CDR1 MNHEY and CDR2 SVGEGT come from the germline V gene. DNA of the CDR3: TGTGCCAGCAGTTGGACAGCTCAAGGGAATGAGCAGTTCTTC. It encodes CASSWTAQGNEQFF.

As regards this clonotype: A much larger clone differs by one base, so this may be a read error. This CDR3 reads CGARDARTFNTDTQYF. The CDR3 nucleotides are TGCGGTGCTAGAGATGCCAGGACCTTTAACACAGATACGCAGTATTTT. The chain couples TRBV20-1 to TRBJ2-3; D uncertain. The CDR3 length is 16 residues. Germline V CDR1 and CDR2: DFQATT, SNEGSKA (reference sequence).

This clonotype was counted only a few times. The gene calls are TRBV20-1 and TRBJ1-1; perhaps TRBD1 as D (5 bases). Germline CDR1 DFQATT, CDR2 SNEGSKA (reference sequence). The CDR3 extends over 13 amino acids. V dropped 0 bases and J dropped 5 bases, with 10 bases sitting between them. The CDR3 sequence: CSAREPGRTEAFF. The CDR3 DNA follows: TGCAGTGCTAGAGAACCAGGGCGGACTGAAGCTTTCTTT.

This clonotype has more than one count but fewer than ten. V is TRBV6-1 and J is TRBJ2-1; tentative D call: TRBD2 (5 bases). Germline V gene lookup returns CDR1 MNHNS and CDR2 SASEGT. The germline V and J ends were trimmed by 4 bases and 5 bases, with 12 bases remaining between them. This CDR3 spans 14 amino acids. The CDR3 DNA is TGTGCCAGCAGTGTTGGCGGGTTCAACAATGAGCAGTTCTTC. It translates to CASSVGGFNNEQFF.

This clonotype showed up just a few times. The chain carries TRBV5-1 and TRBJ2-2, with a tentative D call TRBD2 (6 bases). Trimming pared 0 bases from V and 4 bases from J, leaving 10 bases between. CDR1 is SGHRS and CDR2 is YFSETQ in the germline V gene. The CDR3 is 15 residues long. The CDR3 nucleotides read TGCGCCAGCAGCTTGGAGTTAGCGGCCACCGGGGAGCTGTTTTTT. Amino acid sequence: CASSLELAATGELFF.

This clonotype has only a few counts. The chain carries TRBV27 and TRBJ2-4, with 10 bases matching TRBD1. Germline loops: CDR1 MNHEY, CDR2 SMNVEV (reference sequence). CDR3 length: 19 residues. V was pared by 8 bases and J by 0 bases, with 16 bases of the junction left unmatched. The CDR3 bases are TGTGCCAGCCCTACCGGGACAGGGGAAATCTCACTAGCCAAAAACATTCAGTACTTC. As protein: CASPTGTGEISLAKNIQYF.

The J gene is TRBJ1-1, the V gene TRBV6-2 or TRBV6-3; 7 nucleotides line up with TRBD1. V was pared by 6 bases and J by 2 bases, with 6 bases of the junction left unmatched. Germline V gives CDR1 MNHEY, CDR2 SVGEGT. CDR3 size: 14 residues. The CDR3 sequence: CASRQGTDNTEAFF. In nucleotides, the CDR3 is TGTGCCAGCAGACAGGGGACAGACAACACTGAAGCTTTCTTT.

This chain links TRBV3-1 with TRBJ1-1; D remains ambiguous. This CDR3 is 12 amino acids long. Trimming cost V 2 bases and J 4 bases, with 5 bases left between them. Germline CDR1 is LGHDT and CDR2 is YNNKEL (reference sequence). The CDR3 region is CASSQLTTEAFF. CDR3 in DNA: TGTGCCAGCAGCCAATTGACCACTGAAGCTTTCTTT.

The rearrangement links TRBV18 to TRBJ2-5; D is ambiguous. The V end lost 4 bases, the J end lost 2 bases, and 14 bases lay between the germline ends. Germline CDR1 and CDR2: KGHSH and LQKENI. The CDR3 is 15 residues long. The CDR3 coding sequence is TGTGCCAGCTCACGACCCCCCGTAAGGCAAGAGACCCAGTACTTC. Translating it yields CASSRPPVRQETQYF.

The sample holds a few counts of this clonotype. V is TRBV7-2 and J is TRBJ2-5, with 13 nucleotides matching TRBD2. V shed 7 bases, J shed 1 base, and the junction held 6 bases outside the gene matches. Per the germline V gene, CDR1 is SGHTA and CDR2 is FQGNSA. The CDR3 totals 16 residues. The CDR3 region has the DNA TGTGCCAGCACCAAACTAGCGGGAGGGGGCCAAGAGACCCAGTACTTC. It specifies CASTKLAGGGQETQYF.